The next 27 T cell receptor beta chains were all read from a single sample in a study of T cell responses to AZD1222 COVID-19 vaccine. Assay used: immunoSEQ multiplex PCR; TCRdb lists only in-frame clones, some missing. This sample has 90,000 to 140,000 clones; 82% occur once, and the top ten carry less than 6%. The source material was peripheral blood, sampled on day 0 of AZD1222 vaccination. The source is an adult in good health.

The CDR3 bases are TGTGCCAGCACCGAGGACAGGAGCTCTGGAAACACCATATATTTT. Its translation is CASTEDRSSGNTIYF. The chain links TRBV6-5 to TRBJ1-3; 7 nucleotides align to TRBD1. The germline V gene encodes CDR1 MNHEY and CDR2 SVGAGI. The length of the CDR3 is 15 residues. V was pared by 7 bases and J by 0 bases, with 6 bases of the junction left unmatched.

The chain links TRBV7-2 to TRBJ1-6; D gene uncertain. The germline CDR1 and CDR2 sequences are SGHTA and FQGNSA. There are 13 residues in the CDR3. V dropped 9 bases and J dropped 0 bases, with 6 bases sitting between them. The CDR3 DNA reads TGTGCCAGTGGGAACTCCTATAATTCACCCCTCCACTTT. Residues: CASGNSYNSPLHF.

The V gene is TRBV5-4, the J gene TRBJ1-2; 11 nucleotides align to TRBD1. Germline CDR1 and CDR2: SGHNT and YYREEE (reference sequence). Trimming took 4 bases from V and 3 from J; bases not matched to a gene: 2. The CDR3 sequence is 14 residues long. The DNA of the CDR3 is TGTGCCAGCAGCCTGGGACAGGGGGACTATGGCTACACCTTC. It codes for CASSLGQGDYGYTF.

V is TRBV10-3 and J is TRBJ2-5; D may match TRBD1 or TRBD2 (5 bases each). The length of the CDR3 is 14 residues. Trimming removed 2 bases at V and 2 bases at J, with 9 bases between. Germline V CDR1 and CDR2: ENHRY, SYGVKD. The chain's CDR3 is CAISEGDQQETQYF. The CDR3 DNA reads TGTGCCATCAGTGAGGGGGACCAACAAGAGACCCAGTACTTC.

The V call is TRBV10-3, the J call TRBJ2-4; D remains unclear. V was trimmed by 2 bases and J by 8 bases, leaving 10 bases between them. The length of the CDR3 is 13 residues. In germline, CDR1 is ENHRY, CDR2 SYGVKD. The CDR3 bases are TGTGCCATCAGTGAGAAGGCCGAGGACATTCAGTACTTC. Protein: CAISEKAEDIQYF.

The genes are TRBV7-2 and TRBJ2-5; 7 bases line up with TRBD1. This CDR3 is 16 amino acids long. Losses at the gene ends were 5 bases for V and 0 bases for J; bases not matched to a gene: 9. Per the germline V gene, CDR1 is SGHTA and CDR2 is FQGNSA. The CDR3 reads CASSKKLQGNQETQYF. DNA of the CDR3: TGTGCCAGCAGCAAAAAATTACAGGGGAACCAAGAGACCCAGTACTTC.

The chain has TRBV29-1 and TRBJ1-2; D may be TRBD1 (5 bases). Trimming pared 7 bases from V and 7 bases from J, leaving 19 bases between. Germline V lookup: CDR1 SQVTM, CDR2 ANQGSEA. CDR3 size: 13 residues. CDR3 in amino acids: CSARDSVEGGYTF. The CDR3 region has the DNA TGCAGCGCACGGGACTCAGTGGAGGGTGGCTACACCTTC.

The chain uses TRBV7-2 and TRBJ1-4; 7 positions match TRBD1. CDR1 and CDR2 from the germline V gene are SGHTA and FQGNSA. The CDR3 sequence is 15 residues long. After removal of 4 bases from V and 3 bases from J, the junction contained 5 bases not matched to a gene. DNA for the CDR3: TGTGCCAGCAGCTCCAGACAGGGCTCTAATGAAAAACTGTTTTTT. Translated, it gives CASSSRQGSNEKLFF. Combining the CDR3 with reference TRBV7-2 and TRBJ1-4 gives the whole variable domain GAGVSQSPSNKVTEKGKDVELRCDPISGHTALYWYRQSLGQGLEFLIYFQGNSAPDKSGLPSDRFSAERTGGSVSTLTIQRTQQEDSAVYLCASSSRQGSNEKLFFGSGTQLSVL.

This sequence joins TRBV7-2 and TRBJ2-7; D not resolved. The CDR3 has 17 residues. V lost 4 bases to trimming and J lost 0 bases, with 19 bases between them. Germline lookup yields CDR1 SGHTA and CDR2 FQGNSA. In DNA form, the CDR3 reads TGTGCCAGCAGCTCTAACCTTGTTTGGACGGCCTCCTACGAGCAGTACTTC. Translating it yields CASSSNLVWTASYEQYF.

The chain couples TRBV27 to TRBJ1-2; TRBD1 agrees at 7 bases. The CDR3 is made up of 15 amino acids. V trimming: 5 bases; J trimming: 3 bases; junction bases outside the gene matches: 9. Germline loops: CDR1 MNHEY, CDR2 SMNVEV (reference sequence). The CDR3 protein is CASSPSGGRYYGYTF. CDR3 DNA: TGTGCCAGCAGTCCCTCAGGGGGGAGGTACTATGGCTACACCTTC.

V and J are TRBV24-1 and TRBJ1-5; D remains unclear. The CDR3 loop spans 15 amino acids. Looked up from germline, CDR1 is KGHDR and CDR2 is SFDVKD. V lost 0 bases to trimming and J lost 3 bases, with 8 bases between them. The CDR3 protein is CATSDLGQFNQPQHF. As DNA, the CDR3 is TGTGCCACCAGTGATTTGGGTCAGTTCAATCAGCCCCAGCATTTT.

V usage is TRBV19 and J usage is TRBJ1-1; possibly TRBD1 for D (5 bases). CDR1 and CDR2 from the germline V gene are LNHDA and SQIVND (reference sequence). The V gene lost 3 bases and the J gene lost 1 base, with 15 bases spanning the gap. The CDR3 has 16 residues. CDR3 DNA sequence: TGTGCCAGTAGTATGCCCGGGGTCGGGGCGAACACTGAAGCTTTCTTT. Encoded protein: CASSMPGVGANTEAFF. The full variable domain, rest sourced from reference TRBV19 and TRBJ1-1, is DGGITQSPKYLFRKEGQNVTLSCEQNLNHDAMYWYRQDPGQGLRLIYYSQIVNDFQKGDIAEGYSVSREKKESFPLTVTSAQKNPTAFYLCASSMPGVGANTEAFFGQGTRLTVV.

The chain links TRBV12-5 to TRBJ1-1; D unresolved. With 7 bases removed from V and 0 bases from J, the gap between germline ends came to 3 bases. This CDR3 has 11 amino acids. Germline CDR1 reads LGHNT; CDR2 reads FRNRAP. As DNA, the CDR3 is TGTGCTAGTGCCGTGAACACTGAAGCTTTCTTT. Translated, it gives CASAVNTEAFF.

This chain links TRBV5-4 with TRBJ1-2; D possibly corresponds to TRBD1 (6 bases). The germline CDR1 and CDR2 sequences are SGHNT and YYREEE (reference sequence). This CDR3 spans 12 amino acids. Trimming cost V 2 bases and J 8 bases, with 10 bases left between them. CDR3 region: CASSFDQGGYTF. The CDR3 coding sequence is TGTGCCAGCAGCTTCGACCAGGGGGGCTACACCTTC.

The V call is TRBV5-1, the J call TRBJ1-2; D is undetermined. V lost 1 base and J 5 bases, leaving 9 bases between the germline ends. The CDR3 length is 13 residues. Germline CDR1 reads SGHRS; CDR2 reads YFSETQ. The CDR3 nucleotides are TGCGCCAGCAGCTTGACGGCGTATTATGGCTACACCTTC. It encodes CASSLTAYYGYTF.

The J gene is TRBJ2-3, the V gene TRBV5-6; TRBD1 is a possible D gene (6 bases). Trimming removed 4 bases from V and 2 bases from J, with 20 bases in between. Germline CDR1 is SGHDT and CDR2 is YYEEEE. The CDR3 has 17 residues. The CDR3 is CASSPSRALGATDTQYF. CDR3 nucleotides: TGTGCCAGCAGCCCGTCACGCGCGTTGGGGGCCACAGATACGCAGTATTTT.

V usage is TRBV7-2 and J usage is TRBJ2-1, with D possibly matching TRBD2 (6 bases). The germline V and J ends were trimmed by 0 bases and 4 bases, with 10 bases remaining between them. CDR3 length: 15 residues. Germline V lookup: CDR1 SGHTA, CDR2 FQGNSA. The CDR3 protein is CASSLAGGDYNEQFF. The CDR3 coding sequence is TGTGCCAGCAGCTTAGCGGGGGGAGATTACAATGAGCAGTTCTTC.

The genes are TRBV19 and TRBJ1-5; no firm D call. Germline V CDR1 and CDR2: LNHDA, SQIVND (reference sequence). The CDR3 is made up of 13 amino acids. The V gene lost 5 bases and the J gene lost 2 bases, with 7 bases spanning the gap. The CDR3 reads CASSLGRNQPQHF. In DNA form, the CDR3 reads TGTGCCAGTAGTTTAGGGCGCAATCAGCCCCAGCATTTT.

The chain is built from TRBV3-1 (or the pseudogene TRBV3-2) and TRBJ1-2; TRBD1 agrees at 7 bases. The CDR3 covers 13 residues. Germline CDR1 and CDR2: LGHDT and YNNKEL (reference sequence). Trimming took 5 bases from V and 8 from J; bases not matched to a gene: 8. The CDR3 DNA follows: TGTGCCAGCAGCTTGACAGGGCGGGAAGGCTACACCTTC. The encoded protein is CASSLTGREGYTF.

The V and J genes are TRBV18 and TRBJ2-3, with D possibly called TRBD1 or TRBD2 (5 bases each). Germline V gene sequence: CDR1 KGHSH, CDR2 LQKENI. Trimming removed 3 bases at V and 5 bases at J, with 12 bases between. This CDR3 comprises 14 residues. This CDR3 is CASSPSSRGDTQYF. Here the CDR3 DNA reads TGTGCCAGCTCACCTAGCTCGAGGGGAGATACGCAGTATTTT.

The V call is TRBV7-9, the J call TRBJ2-2; no clear D. CDR3 length: 13 amino acids. V was trimmed by 6 bases and J by 7 bases, leaving 12 bases between them. CDR1 is SEHNR, CDR2 FQNEAQ, per germline (reference sequence). CDR3 in amino acids: CASRRSLVGELFF. The CDR3 region has the DNA TGTGCCAGCAGGCGAAGTCTTGTCGGGGAGCTGTTTTTT. Together with reference TRBV7-9 and TRBJ2-2, the CDR3 gives the full variable domain: DTGVSQNPRHKITKRGQNVTFRCDPISEHNRLYWYRQTLGQGPEFLTYFQNEAQLEKSRLLSDRFSAERPKGSFSTLEIQRTEQGDSAMYLCASRRSLVGELFFGEGSRLTVL.

The chain uses TRBV7-2 and TRBJ2-7; possibly TRBD2 for D (7 bases). Germline loops: CDR1 SGHTA, CDR2 FQGNSA. The CDR3 contains 16 residues. V was shortened by 3 bases and J by 1 base, with 16 bases between the two germline ends. The CDR3 DNA sequence: TGTGCCAGCAGCTTTAGAGGGGGGGGCGTATCCTACGAGCAGTACTTC. This sequence encodes CASSFRGGGVSYEQYF.

The CDR3 is CAIKQGSWGYTF. The CDR3, as DNA: TGTGCCATCAAACAGGGGTCTTGGGGCTACACCTTC. This chain uses TRBV6-5 with TRBJ1-2; TRBD1 matches at 7 bases. Germline CDR1 and CDR2: MNHEY and SVGAGI. There are 12 residues in the CDR3. With 10 bases clipped from V and 8 bases from J, the junction kept 10 bases outside the gene matches.

This clone was seen more than once but under ten times. This specimen includes other DNA sequences encoding the same CDR3. The chain recombines TRBV7-2 with TRBJ1-3; D not resolved. Per germline, CDR1 SGHTA and CDR2 FQGNSA. The CDR3 is 15 amino acids. Trimming left V 5 bases short and J 2 bases short, with 13 bases between. The CDR3 spells CASSPNSVPGNTIYF. The CDR3 DNA reads TGTGCCAGCAGCCCAAACAGCGTCCCTGGAAACACCATATATTTT.

This chain connects TRBV6-5 to TRBJ1-2, with a tentative D call TRBD1 (6 bases). V was pared by 7 bases and J by 7 bases, with 16 bases between. The CDR3 is 13 amino acids. Germline CDR1 reads MNHEY; CDR2 reads SVGAGI. CDR3 sequence: CASTLQGPSGYTF. Here the CDR3 DNA reads TGTGCCAGCACCCTACAGGGACCATCTGGCTACACCTTC.

The rearrangement uses TRBV15 and TRBJ1-2; 7 bases are shared with TRBD1. CDR1 and CDR2 from the germline V gene are LNHNV and YYDKDF (reference sequence). V lost 0 bases and J lost 6; bases outside the gene matches: 7. This CDR3 spans 15 amino acids. In DNA form, the CDR3 reads TGTGCCACCAGCAGAGACCTACAGGGGAGGAATGGCTACACCTTC. It is translated as CATSRDLQGRNGYTF.

The CDR3 DNA is TGCAGCGTGGAAATAGCGGGGGGCTACAATGAGCAGTTCTTC. Its protein is CSVEIAGGYNEQFF. J is TRBJ2-1 and V is TRBV29-1, with 10 bases that match TRBD2. The CDR3 covers 14 residues. CDR1 is SQVTM, CDR2 ANQGSEA, per germline. With V trimmed by 6 bases and J by 3 bases, 5 bases remained unmatched.